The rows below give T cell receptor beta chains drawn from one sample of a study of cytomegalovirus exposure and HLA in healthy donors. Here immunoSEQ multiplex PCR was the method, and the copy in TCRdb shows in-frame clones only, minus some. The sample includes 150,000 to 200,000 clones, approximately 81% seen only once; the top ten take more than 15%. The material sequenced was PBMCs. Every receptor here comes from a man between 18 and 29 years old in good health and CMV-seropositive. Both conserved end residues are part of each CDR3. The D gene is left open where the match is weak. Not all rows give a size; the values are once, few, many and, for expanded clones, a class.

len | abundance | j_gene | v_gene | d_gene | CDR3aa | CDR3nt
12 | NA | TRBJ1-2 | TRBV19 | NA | CASSWAQGGYTF | TGTGCCAGTAGTTGGGCCCAGGGTGGCTACACCTTC
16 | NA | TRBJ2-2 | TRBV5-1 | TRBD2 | CASSEAGPANTGELFF | TGCGCCAGCAGCGAAGCGGGGCCCGCGAACACCGGGGAGCTGTTTTTT
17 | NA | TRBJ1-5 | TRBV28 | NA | CASSFADDRPTEQPQHF | TGTGCCAGCAGTTTCGCAGACGACCGCCCGACAGAGCAGCCCCAGCATTTT
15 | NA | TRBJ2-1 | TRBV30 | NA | CAWNEDTNLYNEQFF | TGTGCCTGGAACGAGGACACTAATCTATACAATGAGCAGTTCTTC
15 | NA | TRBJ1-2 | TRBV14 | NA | CASSPMRLSPYGYTF | TGTGCCAGCAGCCCCATGAGATTAAGTCCCTATGGCTACACCTTC
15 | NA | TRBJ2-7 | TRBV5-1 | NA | CASSLAGTAQSEQYF | TGCGCCAGCAGCTTGGCCGGGACTGCTCAGTCAGAGCAGTACTTC
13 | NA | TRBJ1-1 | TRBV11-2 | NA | CASSPRRDTEAFF | TGTGCCAGCAGCCCCCGGAGAGACACTGAAGCTTTCTTT
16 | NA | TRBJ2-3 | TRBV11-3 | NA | CASSPSGEPATDTQYF | TGTGCCAGCAGCCCCTCCGGGGAACCGGCCACAGATACGCAGTATTTT
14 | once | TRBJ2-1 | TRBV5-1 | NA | CASSQTLGGNEQFF | TGCGCCAGCAGCCAGACCCTAGGGGGCAATGAGCAGTTCTTC
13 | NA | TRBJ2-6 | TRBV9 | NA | CASSASGANVLTF | TGTGCCAGCAGCGCGTCCGGGGCCAACGTCCTGACTTTC
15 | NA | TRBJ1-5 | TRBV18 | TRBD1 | CASSPEGAPNQPQHF | TGTGCCAGCTCACCGGAGGGGGCACCCAATCAGCCCCAGCATTTT
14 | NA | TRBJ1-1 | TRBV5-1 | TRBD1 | CASSPGTENTEAFF | TGCGCCAGCAGCCCTGGGACAGAGAACACTGAAGCTTTCTTT
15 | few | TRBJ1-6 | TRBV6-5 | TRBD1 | CASSYSGQSNSPLHF | TGTGCCAGCAGTTACTCGGGACAGTCTAATTCACCCCTCCACTTT
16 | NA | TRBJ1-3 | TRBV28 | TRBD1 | CASSLFAGGSGNTIYF | TGTGCCAGCAGTTTATTTGCAGGGGGCTCTGGAAACACCATATATTTT
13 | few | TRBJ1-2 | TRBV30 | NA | CAWNQGNVGGYTF | TGTGCCTGGAACCAGGGTAATGTCGGGGGCTACACCTTC
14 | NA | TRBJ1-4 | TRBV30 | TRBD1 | CAWSRQGANEKLFF | TGTGCCTGGTCTCGACAGGGAGCTAATGAAAAACTGTTTTTT
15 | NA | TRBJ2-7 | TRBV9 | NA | CASSERDFDSYEQYF | TGTGCCAGCAGCGAACGGGACTTCGACTCCTACGAGCAGTACTTC
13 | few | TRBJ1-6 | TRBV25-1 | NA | CASRTGLYSPLHF | TGTGCCAGCAGAACAGGGCTTTATTCACCCCTCCACTTT
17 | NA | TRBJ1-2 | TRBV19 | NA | CASSTPKSGGRRYGYTF | TGTGCCAGTAGTACCCCCAAATCGGGGGGGAGAAGGTATGGCTACACCTTC
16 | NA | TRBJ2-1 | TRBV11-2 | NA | CASSSVPRGSYNEQFF | TGTGCCAGCAGCAGCGTGCCACGGGGGAGCTACAATGAGCAGTTCTTC
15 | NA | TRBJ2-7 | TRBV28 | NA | CASSLRRDIIYEQYF | TGTGCCAGCAGTTTGCGGAGGGATATTATCTACGAGCAGTACTTC
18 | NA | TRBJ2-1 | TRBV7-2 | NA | CASSLEVSRLISYNEQFF | TGTGCCAGCAGCTTAGAGGTGTCTAGGTTGATCTCCTACAATGAGCAGTTCTTC
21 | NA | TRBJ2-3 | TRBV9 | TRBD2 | CASSQNSGTSGGGRKTDTQYF | TGTGCCAGCAGCCAAAATTCCGGGACTAGCGGGGGCGGACGCAAAACAGATACGCAGTATTTT
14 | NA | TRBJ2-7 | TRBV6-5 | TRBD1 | CASSSPGTGYEQYF | TGTGCCAGCAGTTCCCCCGGGACAGGCTACGAGCAGTACTTC